One sample yielded the 8 T cell receptor beta chains listed below, sequenced in a study of blood T cells in healthy people across ages. A second PCR, run for about 6 to 11 cycles, used a sample-barcoded 5' primer plus a J-beta primer mix. TCRdb analysed the 5' RACE reads with MiXCR anew, one entry per CDR3 protein. The data hold 1.5 million to 2 million distinct CDR3 sequences, with roughly 52% observed a single time. Sequencing was done on a sample of blood. All receptors derive from a woman aged 40 to 49 in good health.

This chain connects TRBV29-1 to TRBJ1-1; perhaps TRBD1 as D (5 bases). The CDR3 is made up of 15 amino acids. Germline V CDR1 and CDR2: SQVTM, ANQGSEA. The V end lost 6 bases, the J end lost 1 base, and 18 bases lay between the germline ends. CDR3: CSVPRKSTGNTEAFF. The CDR3 DNA is TGCAGCGTCCCCCGGAAATCAACAGGGAACACTGAAGCTTTCTTT.

The chain is built from TRBV5-1 and TRBJ2-7, with 12 bases identical to TRBD2. The V gene's germline CDR1 is SGHRS and CDR2 YFSETQ. The CDR3 has 17 amino acids. V lost 4 bases to trimming and J lost 0 bases; unmatched junction nucleotides: 8. The chain's CDR3 is CASSTTSGGLPSYEQYF. The CDR3 nucleotides read TGCGCCAGCAGCACTACTAGCGGGGGGCTACCCTCCTACGAGCAGTACTTC.

This clonotype was seen just once. The rearrangement links TRBV11-2 to TRBJ2-5; D gene unclear. The CDR3 runs to 15 residues. Germline loops: CDR1 SGHAT, CDR2 FQNNGV. The V gene lost 3 bases and the J gene lost 1 base, with 12 bases spanning the gap. The CDR3 coding sequence is TGTGCCAGCAGCTTCTACCGGACCGTCCAAGAGACCCAGTACTTC. Translation: CASSFYRTVQETQYF.

This chain uses TRBV7-2 with TRBJ2-1; D may correspond to TRBD1 or TRBD2 (5 bases each). The CDR3 runs 16 residues. Per germline, CDR1 SGHTA and CDR2 FQGNSA. The ends were cut back, 1 base at V and 4 bases at J, with 14 bases in the middle. CDR3 sequence reads: CASSLGGTQIYNEQFF. The CDR3 DNA is TGTGCCAGCAGCTTAGGGGGGACCCAGATTTACAATGAGCAGTTCTTC.

The V call is TRBV4-3, the J call TRBJ2-3; D call uncertain. The CDR3 runs 17 residues. Deletions cut 0 bases from V and 0 bases from J, with 13 bases between. Germline assignment: CDR1 LGHNA and CDR2 YSLEER. In DNA, the CDR3 is TGCGCCAGCAGCCAAGATCCGGCAGATCCTAGCACAGATACGCAGTATTTT. Translation: CASSQDPADPSTDTQYF.

The J gene is TRBJ2-1, the V gene TRBV19; D is possibly TRBD2 (5 bases). The CDR3 is 14 amino acids. V shed 3 bases and J shed 9 bases, with 15 bases lying between them. Germline V lookup: CDR1 LNHDA, CDR2 SQIVND (reference sequence). Written as DNA, the CDR3 is TGTGCCAGTAGTATCTATTCAGGAGAGGGTGAGCAGTTCTTC. Protein sequence: CASSIYSGEGEQFF.

This chain joins TRBV20-1 and TRBJ1-2; D possibly corresponds to TRBD1 (5 bases). V lost 2 bases and J 4 bases, leaving 14 bases between the germline ends. CDR1 and CDR2 from the germline V gene are DFQATT and SNEGSKA (reference sequence). This CDR3 comprises 14 residues. The CDR3 DNA reads TGCAGTGCTAGAAAAGGCGTCAGGGCCTATGGCTACACCTTC. This encodes CSARKGVRAYGYTF.

This clonotype was found a few times. This sequence joins TRBV6-5 and TRBJ2-7, with a weak D call TRBD1 (5 bases). Per germline, CDR1 MNHEY and CDR2 SVGAGI. V lost 1 base and J lost 1, with 11 bases in between. CDR3 length: 15 amino acids. CDR3 amino acids: CASSYFSGQSYEQYF. The DNA for the CDR3 is TGTGCCAGCAGTTACTTCTCAGGACAATCCTACGAGCAGTACTTC.